The next 2 T cell receptor beta chains were all read from a single sample in a study of response to subunit inactivated influenza vaccine. TCRdb re-derived calls from the RT-PCR reads in MiXCR, one entry per CDR3 protein. The sample has roughly 650,000 distinct CDR3 sequences, around 15% seen once. The specimen was PBMCs from blood, collected about 14 days before vaccination. The receptors come from a man aged 50 or older who received an inactivated influenza vaccine.

This clonotype has a handful of counts. This rearrangement joins TRBV2 to TRBJ2-5, with 7 bases identical to TRBD1. CDR1 SNHLY and CDR2 FYNNEI come from the germline V gene. Losses at the gene ends were 3 bases for V and 3 bases for J; bases not matched to a gene: 10. This CDR3 region has 16 residues. The CDR3 reads CASSDVDREGEETQYF. The CDR3 DNA reads TGTGCCAGCAGTGATGTCGACAGGGAAGGCGAAGAGACCCAGTACTTC.

The V and J genes are TRBV7-8 and TRBJ2-2, with D maybe TRBD2 (5 bases). The CDR3 is made up of 13 amino acids. V was shortened by 3 bases and J by 7 bases, with 9 bases between the two germline ends. Germline assignment: CDR1 SGHVS and CDR2 FQNEAQ. The CDR3 nucleotides read TGTGCCAGCAGCTTCGGGGAAGGCGGGGAGCTGTTTTTT. Amino acid sequence: CASSFGEGGELFF.